These 11 T cell receptor beta chains were all obtained from the same sample, sequenced in a study of blood T cell repertoires in COVID-19. Some clones are missing from TCRdb's copy, which holds only in-frame ones; the method was immunoSEQ multiplex PCR. The repertoire holds approximately 30,000 clones, roughly 92% seen once, with less than 5.5% in the top ten. Sequenced material: peripheral blood. Receptors were obtained from a human donor in a cohort sampled during active COVID-19.

The rearrangement uses TRBV4-1 and TRBJ1-6; the match to TRBD1 covers 10 bases. The germline V gene has CDR1 MGHRA and CDR2 YSYEKL. This CDR3 comprises 16 residues. J lost 7 bases, V lost 3 bases, and 6 bases had no gene match. CDR3 loop: CASSHPGTGANSPLHF. In DNA, the CDR3 is TGCGCCAGCAGCCATCCGGGGACAGGGGCGAATTCACCCCTCCACTTT.

The chain recombines TRBV4-1 with TRBJ1-1, with 10 bases aligning to TRBD1. V lost 5 bases to trimming and J lost 1 base; unmatched junction nucleotides: 7. In germline, CDR1 is MGHRA, CDR2 YSYEKL. The CDR3 has 16 residues. The CDR3 region is CASSSRQGATNTEAFF. The DNA for the CDR3 is TGCGCCAGCAGCTCACGACAGGGGGCTACGAACACTGAAGCTTTCTTT.

This clone was seen only a few times. This chain uses TRBV27 with TRBJ1-5; no clear D gene. Looked up from germline, CDR1 is MNHEY and CDR2 is SMNVEV (reference sequence). There are 14 residues in the CDR3. Trimming removed 0 bases at V and 2 bases at J, with 5 bases between. CDR3 sequence: CASSLSGGNQPQHF. The CDR3 region has the DNA TGTGCCAGCAGTTTATCGGGAGGCAATCAGCCCCAGCATTTT.

This clone was seen a few times. V usage is TRBV27 and J usage is TRBJ1-1, with a tentative D call TRBD1 (6 bases). The CDR3 runs 14 residues. The V end lost 5 bases, the J end lost 2 bases, and 12 bases lay between the germline ends. The germline gives CDR1 MNHEY, CDR2 SMNVEV (reference sequence). The CDR3: CASSINRVNTEAFF. DNA for the CDR3: TGTGCCAGCAGTATAAACAGGGTAAACACTGAAGCTTTCTTT.

The V and J genes are TRBV19 and TRBJ1-1, with D possibly being TRBD1 (5 bases). The V gene lost 3 bases and the J gene lost 2 bases, with 10 bases spanning the gap. The germline CDR1 and CDR2 sequences are LNHDA and SQIVND (reference sequence). This CDR3 region has 14 residues. DNA for the CDR3: TGTGCCAGTAGTATTGCAGGGCTAAACACTGAAGCTTTCTTT. Protein product: CASSIAGLNTEAFF.

V and J are TRBV9 and TRBJ2-7; D may be TRBD2 (6 bases). V gave up 4 bases and J gave up 5 bases, with 19 bases separating them. Germline lookup yields CDR1 SGDLS and CDR2 YYNGEE. The CDR3 contains 15 residues. As DNA, the CDR3 is TGTGCCAGCAGCCCTCAAACGGGAGAGATAGACGAGCAGTACTTC. It encodes CASSPQTGEIDEQYF.

J is TRBJ1-1 and V is TRBV2; 10 bases line up with TRBD1. Trimming cost V 6 bases and J 4 bases; bases outside gene matches: 5. Germline CDR1 SNHLY, CDR2 FYNNEI. CDR3 size: 14 residues. This CDR3 is CASRGTGVLTEAFF. CDR3 bases: TGTGCCAGCAGGGGGACAGGGGTTCTCACTGAAGCTTTCTTT.

This clone has only one observation. This chain links TRBV15 with TRBJ2-7; possibly TRBD2 for D (6 bases). V gave up 0 bases and J gave up 0 bases, with 12 bases separating them. This CDR3 region has 16 residues. CDR1 and CDR2 (germline): LNHNV, YYDKDF (reference sequence). The CDR3: CATSRDLAGSSYEQYF. CDR3 nucleotides: TGTGCCACCAGCAGAGATCTGGCGGGAAGCTCCTACGAGCAGTACTTC. Using reference TRBV15 and TRBJ2-7 for the parts outside the CDR3, the full variable domain is DAMVIQNPRYQVTQFGKPVTLSCSQTLNHNVMYWYQQKSSQAPKLLFHYYDKDFNNEADTPDNFQSRRPNTSFCFLDIRSPGLGDTAMYLCATSRDLAGSSYEQYFGPGTRLTVT.

This chain connects TRBV6-6 to TRBJ2-7; 11 nucleotides match TRBD1. Germline V CDR1 and CDR2: MNHNY, SVGAGI (reference sequence). The CDR3 sequence is 14 residues long. V was pared by 5 bases and J by 6 bases, with 6 bases of the junction left unmatched. CDR3 bases: TGTGCCAGCAGTAATGGACAGGGGGCTCGCGAGCAGTACTTC. This translates into CASSNGQGAREQYF.

The chain carries TRBV29-1 and TRBJ2-2, with D unresolved. The CDR3 runs 12 residues. V was clipped by 5 bases and J by 6 bases, with 10 bases between them. CDR1 SQVTM and CDR2 ANQGSEA come from the germline V gene. Here the CDR3 reads CSVRVNAGELFF. The CDR3 DNA sequence: TGCAGCGTTCGGGTAAACGCCGGGGAGCTGTTTTTT.

The CDR3 sequence: CASSSGLAGGETQYF. Here the CDR3 DNA reads TGTGCCAGCAGCTCGGGACTAGCGGGGGGAGAGACCCAGTACTTC. The chain couples TRBV7-9 to TRBJ2-5; TRBD2 agrees at 15 bases. From germline, CDR1 is SEHNR and CDR2 FQNEAQ (reference sequence). Unmatched junction bases numbered 1, after V lost 4 bases and J lost 4 bases. The CDR3 extends over 15 amino acids.